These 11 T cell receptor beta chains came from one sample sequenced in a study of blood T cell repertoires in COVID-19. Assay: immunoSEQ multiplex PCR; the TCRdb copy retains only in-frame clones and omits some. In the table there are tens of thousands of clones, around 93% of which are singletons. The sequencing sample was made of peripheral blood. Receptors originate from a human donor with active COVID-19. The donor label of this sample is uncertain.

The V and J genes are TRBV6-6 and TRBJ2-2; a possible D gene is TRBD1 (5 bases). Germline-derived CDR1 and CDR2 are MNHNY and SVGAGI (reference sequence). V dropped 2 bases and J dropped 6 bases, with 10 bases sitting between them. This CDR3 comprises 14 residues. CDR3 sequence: CASSYTRAPGELFF. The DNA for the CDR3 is TGTGCCAGCAGTTACACCAGGGCTCCCGGGGAGCTGTTTTTT.

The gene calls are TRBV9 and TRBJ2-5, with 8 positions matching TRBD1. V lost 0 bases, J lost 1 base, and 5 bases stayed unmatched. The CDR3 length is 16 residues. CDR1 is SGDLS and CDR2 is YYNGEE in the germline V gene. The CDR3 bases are TGTGCCAGCAGCGTAGAAGACAGGGGAATCCAAGAGACCCAGTACTTC. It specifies CASSVEDRGIQETQYF.

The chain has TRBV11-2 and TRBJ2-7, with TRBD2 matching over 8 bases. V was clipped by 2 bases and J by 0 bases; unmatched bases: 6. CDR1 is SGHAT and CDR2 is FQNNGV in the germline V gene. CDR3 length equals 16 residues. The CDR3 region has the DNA TGTGCCAGCAGCTTACCCTCGGGGGGGAGCTCCTACGAGCAGTACTTC. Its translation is CASSLPSGGSSYEQYF.

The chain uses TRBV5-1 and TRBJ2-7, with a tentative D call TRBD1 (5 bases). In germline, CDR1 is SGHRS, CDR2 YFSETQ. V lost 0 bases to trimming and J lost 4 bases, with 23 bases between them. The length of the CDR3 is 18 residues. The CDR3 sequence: CASSLDAMDTKIVYEQYF. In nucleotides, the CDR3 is TGCGCCAGCAGCTTGGATGCCATGGACACGAAGATTGTGTACGAGCAGTACTTC.

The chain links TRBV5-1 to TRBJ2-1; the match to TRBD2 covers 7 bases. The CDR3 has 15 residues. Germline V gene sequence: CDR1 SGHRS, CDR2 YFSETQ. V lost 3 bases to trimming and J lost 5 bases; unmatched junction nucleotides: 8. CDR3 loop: CASSSRTSMDNEQFF. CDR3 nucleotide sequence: TGCGCCAGCAGCTCGCGGACTAGTATGGACAATGAGCAGTTCTTC.

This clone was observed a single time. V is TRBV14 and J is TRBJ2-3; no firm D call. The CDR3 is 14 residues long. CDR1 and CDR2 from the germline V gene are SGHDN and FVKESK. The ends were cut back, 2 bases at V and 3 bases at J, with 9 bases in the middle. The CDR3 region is CASSQRVVTDTQYF. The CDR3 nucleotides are TGTGCCAGCAGCCAACGGGTAGTGACAGATACGCAGTATTTT. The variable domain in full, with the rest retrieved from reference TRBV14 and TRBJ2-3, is EAGVTQFPSHSVIEKGQTVTLRCDPISGHDNLYWYRRVMGKEIKFLLHFVKESKQDESGMPNNRFLAERTGGTYSTLKVQPAELEDSGVYFCASSQRVVTDTQYFGPGTRLTVL.

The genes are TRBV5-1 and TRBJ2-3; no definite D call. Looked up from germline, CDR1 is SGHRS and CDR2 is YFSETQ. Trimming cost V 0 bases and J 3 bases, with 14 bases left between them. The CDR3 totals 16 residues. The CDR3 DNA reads TGCGCCAGCAGCTTGGCCGAGTTGTCAGGAACAGATACGCAGTATTTT. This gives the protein CASSLAELSGTDTQYF. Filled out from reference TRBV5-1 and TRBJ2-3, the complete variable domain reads KAGVTQTPRYLIKTRGQQVTLSCSPISGHRSVSWYQQTPGQGLQFLFEYFSETQRNKGNFPGRFSGRQFSNSRSEMNVSTLELGDSALYLCASSLAELSGTDTQYFGPGTRLTVL.

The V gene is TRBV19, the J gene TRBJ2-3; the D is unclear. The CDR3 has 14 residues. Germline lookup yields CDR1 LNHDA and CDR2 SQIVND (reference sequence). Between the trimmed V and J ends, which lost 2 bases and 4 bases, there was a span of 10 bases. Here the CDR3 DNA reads TGTGCCAGTAGTATAAGTCCGCAGGCAGATACGCAGTATTTT. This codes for CASSISPQADTQYF.

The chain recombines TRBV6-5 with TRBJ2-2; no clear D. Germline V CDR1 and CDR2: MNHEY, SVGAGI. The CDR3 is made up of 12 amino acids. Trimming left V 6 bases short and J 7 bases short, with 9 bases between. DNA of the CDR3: TGTGCCAGCAGCCGAGAAATCGGGGAGCTGTTTTTT. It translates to CASSREIGELFF.

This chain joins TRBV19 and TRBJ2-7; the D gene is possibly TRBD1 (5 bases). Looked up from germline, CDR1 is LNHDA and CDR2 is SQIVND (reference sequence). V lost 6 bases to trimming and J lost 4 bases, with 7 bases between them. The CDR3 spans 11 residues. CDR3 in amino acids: CASRSGYEQYF. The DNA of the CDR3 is TGTGCCAGTAGATCAGGGTACGAGCAGTACTTC.

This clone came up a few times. The CDR3 region is CASSLIRDSAHEQYF. The CDR3 region has the DNA TGTGCCAGCAGCCTTATCCGGGACTCCGCCCACGAGCAGTACTTC. The chain joins TRBV5-8 to TRBJ2-7, with D possibly TRBD2 on 6 matching bases. Germline loops: CDR1 SGHTS, CDR2 YDEGEE. The length of the CDR3 is 15 residues. V was shortened by 4 bases and J by 5 bases, with 19 bases between the two germline ends.